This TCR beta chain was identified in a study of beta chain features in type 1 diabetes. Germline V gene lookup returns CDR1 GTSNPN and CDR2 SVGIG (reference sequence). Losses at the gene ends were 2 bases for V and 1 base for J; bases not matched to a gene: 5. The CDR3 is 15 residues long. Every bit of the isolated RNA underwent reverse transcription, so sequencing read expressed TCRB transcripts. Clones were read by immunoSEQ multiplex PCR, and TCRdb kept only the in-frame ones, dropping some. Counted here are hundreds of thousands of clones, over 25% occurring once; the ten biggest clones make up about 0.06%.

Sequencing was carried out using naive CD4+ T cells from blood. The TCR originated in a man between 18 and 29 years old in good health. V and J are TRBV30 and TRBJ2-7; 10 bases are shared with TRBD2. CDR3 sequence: CAWSFWTSGSYEQYF. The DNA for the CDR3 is TGTGCCTGGAGTTTCTGGACTAGCGGATCCTACGAGCAGTACTTC.